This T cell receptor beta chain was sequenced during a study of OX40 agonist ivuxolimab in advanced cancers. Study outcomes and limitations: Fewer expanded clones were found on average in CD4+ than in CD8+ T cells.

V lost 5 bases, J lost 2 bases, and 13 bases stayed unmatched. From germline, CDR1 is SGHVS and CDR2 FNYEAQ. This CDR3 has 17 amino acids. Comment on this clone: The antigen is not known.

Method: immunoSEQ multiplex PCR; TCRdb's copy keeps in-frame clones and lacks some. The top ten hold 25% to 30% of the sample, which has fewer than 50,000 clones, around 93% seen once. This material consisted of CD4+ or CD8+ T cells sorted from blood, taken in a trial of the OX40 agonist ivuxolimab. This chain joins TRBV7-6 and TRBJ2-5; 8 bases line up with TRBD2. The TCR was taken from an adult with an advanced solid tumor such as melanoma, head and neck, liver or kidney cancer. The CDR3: CASSPGLAVVIQETQYF. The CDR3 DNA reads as TGTGCCAGCAGCCCTGGACTAGCCGTGGTAATTCAAGAGACCCAGTACTTC.